This TCR beta chain derives from a study of T cell repertoires in cytomegalovirus infection. Whole-study context: An indication of both CMV infection and matching HLA type came from public TCR beta signatures. Study conclusions and caveats: Ex vivo, HLA-C-restricted CMV-specific TCR beta clonotypes prevailed over the rest of the response. There were carriers of CMV plus the relevant HLA, and cumulative public TCR beta family frequency identified them.

This clonotype was detected ten times or more. The antigen remains unidentified. J gave up 0 bases and V 10 bases, and 7 bases lay outside the gene matches. The CDR3 length is 14 residues. Germline V gene sequence: CDR1 SGHTA, CDR2 FQGNSA. TCRdb analysed the reads with MiXCR anew, one entry per CDR3 protein. The repertoire holds about 460,000 distinct CDR3 sequences, with about 11% as singletons. The sample taken for sequencing was PBMCs. V usage is TRBV7-2 and J usage is TRBJ1-1; 8 nucleotides line up with TRBD1. This clonotype was sampled from a human donor in good health (CMV status not recorded). Some clones in this sample may be carry-over from other donors' samples. The CDR3 sequence is CATNRGIVNTEAFF. In DNA, the CDR3 is TGTGCCACTAACAGGGGGATCGTGAACACTGAAGCTTTCTTT.